This T cell receptor (beta chain) was found in a study of blood T cell repertoires in COVID-19. On the study more broadly: From the United States, Italy and Spain came samples of acute and convalescent COVID-19.

In the original workflow: Amplification of reference gene primers was used by the study to estimate nucleated cell counts. Assay: immunoSEQ multiplex PCR; the TCRdb copy retains only in-frame clones and omits some. V, J and clone size derive from that table, while D and trimming were established from the DNA sequence. The table records about 360,000 clones, about 87% of them present only once. Trimming took off 4 bases at V and 3 bases at J, with 12 bases between the two ends. The CDR3 covers 15 residues. Per germline, CDR1 SNHLY and CDR2 FYNNEI. This clonotype was sampled from a human donor in a cohort sampled during active COVID-19. Material for sequencing was peripheral blood. The chain has TRBV2 and TRBJ1-4; D remains unclear. The CDR3 nucleotides are TGTGCCAGCAGTGGGGTGGAAGGAGCTAATGAAAAACTGTTTTTT. This translates into CASSGVEGANEKLFF. The entire variable domain, with the rest obtained from reference TRBV2 and TRBJ1-4, is as follows: EPEVTQTPSHQVTQMGQEVILRCVPISNHLYFYWYRQILGQKVEFLVSFYNNEISEKSEIFDDQFSVERPDGSNFTLKIRSTKLEDSAMYFCASSGVEGANEKLFFGSGTQLSVL.